This T cell receptor beta chain was retrieved from a study of sequential checkpoint blockade in melanoma. The treatment was: randomized to nivolumab then ipilimumab (arm A) or the reverse (arm B). Produced via immunoSEQ multiplex PCR; TCRdb's table is partial and in-frame only. This sample has about 4,900 clones; 30% to 35% occur once, and the top ten carry roughly 12%. This sample comprised tumor tissue (inferred from file names), obtained from a patient given nivolumab and ipilimumab in sequence. The sequence was collected from a human donor with melanoma.

The CDR3 reads CASLLYPGANVLTF. Written as DNA, the CDR3 is TGTGCCAGCTTACTCTACCCTGGGGCCAACGTCCTGACTTTC. The chain is built from TRBV2 and TRBJ2-6; D gene uncertain. CDR1 is SNHLY, CDR2 FYNNEI, per germline. The CDR3 extends over 14 amino acids. V was shortened by 8 bases and J by 2 bases, with 10 bases between the two germline ends.